Presented here are 32 T cell receptor beta chains from one specimen sequenced in a study of metastatic and nonmetastatic thyroid tumors. MiXCR reprocessed the PCR reads for TCRdb. The repertoire has tens of thousands of clones, approximately 14% of them found once; the top ten carry around 19%. Patients were all untreated before their thyroid surgery. Sequenced input: blood. The receptors here all came from a female donor with papillary thyroid cancer or a benign thyroid nodule (not recorded which). Some clones in this sample may be carry-over from other donors' samples.

This clone was found many times. The V and J genes are TRBV6-1 and TRBJ2-3; the match to TRBD1 covers 7 bases. From germline, CDR1 is MNHNS and CDR2 SASEGT. The CDR3 extends over 15 amino acids. Unmatched junction bases numbered 2, after V lost 0 bases and J lost 2 bases. CDR3 residues: CASSEAGTDTDTQYF. The CDR3 DNA reads TGTGCCAGCAGTGAAGCTGGGACAGACACAGATACGCAGTATTTT.

At least ten counts were recorded for this clone. The chain has TRBV29-1 and TRBJ2-2; the match to TRBD2 covers 14 bases. Germline V CDR1 and CDR2: SQVTM, ANQGSEA. The CDR3 is 15 amino acids. With 6 bases clipped from V and 7 bases from J, the junction kept 7 bases outside the gene matches. The CDR3 DNA reads TGCAGCGTACTGACTAGCGGGGGGGCCGGCGGGGAGCTGTTTTTT. Translated, it gives CSVLTSGGAGGELFF.

This clone was observed at least ten times. This may be a read error: a much more frequent sequence differs by one nucleotide. The sample contains more than one DNA sequence encoding this CDR3. The chain is built from TRBV29-1 and TRBJ2-1; 7 nucleotides match TRBD2. Trimming took 3 bases from V and 0 from J; bases not matched to a gene: 5. The CDR3 loop spans 15 amino acids. The V gene's germline CDR1 is SQVTM and CDR2 ANQGSEA. CDR3 bases: TGCAGCGTTGATCGGACGGGGGGCTCCTACAATGAGCAGTTCTTC. Protein: CSVDRTGGSYNEQFF.

In this sample, this clone turned up many times. The chain combines TRBV2 with TRBJ1-1; TRBD1 agrees at 8 bases. This CDR3 region has 13 residues. V was pared by 6 bases and J by 5 bases, with 5 bases of the junction left unmatched. The germline CDR1 and CDR2 sequences are SNHLY and FYNNEI. For the CDR3, the DNA is TGTGCCAGCAGGGACAGGGTAGAGACTGAAGCTTTCTTT. Translated, it gives CASRDRVETEAFF.

The V gene is TRBV28, the J gene TRBJ1-2, with TRBD1 as a possible D gene (5 bases). The CDR3 consists of 14 residues. V was shortened by 6 bases and J by 3 bases, with 14 bases between the two germline ends. CDR1 and CDR2 (germline): MDHEN, SYDVKM. CDR3 nucleotides: TGTGCCAGCAGCAAAACCAGGGTGCACTATGGCTACACCTTC. It yields the protein CASSKTRVHYGYTF.

This clone was seen at least ten times. The genes are TRBV7-6 and TRBJ2-5, with no clear D. Per germline, CDR1 SGHVS and CDR2 FNYEAQ. This CDR3 has 11 amino acids. Trimming took 5 bases from V and 3 from J, leaving 4 bases between them. The DNA for the CDR3 is TGTGCCAGCAGCCCGAAAGAGACCCAGTACTTC. Residues: CASSPKETQYF.

This clone is judged medium-sized. V and J are TRBV28 and TRBJ2-7; no definite D call. This CDR3 has 12 residues. Deletions cut 5 bases from V and 0 bases from J, with 5 bases between. Germline loops: CDR1 MDHEN, CDR2 SYDVKM. DNA for the CDR3: TGTGCCAGCAGTCCTCTCTCCTACGAGCAGTACTTC. This gives the protein CASSPLSYEQYF. The whole variable domain, filled in from reference TRBV28 and TRBJ2-7, reads DVKVTQSSRYLVKRTGEKVFLECVQDMDHENMFWYRQDPGLGLRLIYFSYDVKMKEKGDIPEGYSVSREKKERFSLILESASTNQTSMYLCASSPLSYEQYFGPGTRLTVT.

This clone is deemed medium-sized. The chain has TRBV6-2 or TRBV6-3 and TRBJ2-3, with D tentatively TRBD1 (6 bases). Deletions cut 9 bases from V and 5 bases from J, with 15 bases between. CDR1 is MNHEY, CDR2 SVGEGT, per germline. The CDR3 has 13 residues. CDR3 DNA: TGTGCCAGTTCCCCCTCAGGGGTAGATACGCAGTATTTT. Amino acid sequence: CASSPSGVDTQYF.

This clone was found many times. This chain uses TRBV4-2 with TRBJ1-1; tentatively, D is TRBD1 (5 bases). Between the trimmed V and J ends, which lost 2 bases and 5 bases, there was a span of 15 bases. CDR3 length equals 15 residues. Germline lookup yields CDR1 LGHNA and CDR2 YNFKEQ. The CDR3 reads CASSQSRVSNTEAFF. In DNA form, the CDR3 reads TGTGCCAGCAGCCAATCCAGGGTTTCGAATACTGAAGCTTTCTTT.

The table lists this clone with a few counts. The chain links TRBV11-2 to TRBJ2-5; no definite D call. V was pared by 7 bases and J by 5 bases, with 20 bases between. The CDR3 has 15 residues. The germline CDR1 and CDR2 sequences are SGHAT and FQNNGV. CDR3 region: CASTSLESLGETQYF. The CDR3 coding sequence is TGTGCCAGCACTAGTCTCGAGAGTCTAGGGGAGACCCAGTACTTC.

In this sample, this clone turned up a few times. The chain employs TRBV18 and TRBJ1-1; 8 nucleotides line up with TRBD1. V was clipped by 5 bases and J by 4 bases; unmatched bases: 3. The CDR3 extends over 13 amino acids. CDR1 is KGHSH, CDR2 LQKENI, per germline. CDR3 loop: CASSITGGTEAFF. In nucleotides, the CDR3 is TGTGCCAGCTCAATAACAGGGGGCACTGAAGCTTTCTTT.

The chain combines TRBV20-1 with TRBJ2-1; 9 positions agree with TRBD2. With 7 bases clipped from V and 5 bases from J, the junction kept 12 bases outside the gene matches. CDR3 length: 15 amino acids. Germline V lookup: CDR1 DFQATT, CDR2 SNEGSKA (reference sequence). The DNA for the CDR3 is TGCAGTGTGTCGTCTCGACTAGCGGCCAACAATGAGCAGTTCTTC. It translates to CSVSSRLAANNEQFF.

By sample fraction, this clone is medium-sized (0.01 to 0.1%). The chain couples TRBV6-1 to TRBJ2-2; possibly TRBD1 for D (6 bases). CDR1 is MNHNS and CDR2 is SASEGT in the germline V gene. V was shortened by 5 bases and J by 6 bases, with 13 bases between the two germline ends. CDR3 length equals 14 residues. The CDR3 nucleotides read TGTGCCAGCAGTCTACAGGGAAGGTCCGGGGAGCTGTTTTTT. Its translation is CASSLQGRSGELFF.

V is TRBV6-1 and J is TRBJ1-2; no clear D gene. CDR3 size: 13 residues. V was cut by 2 bases and J by 8 bases, with 12 bases left in between. Germline loops: CDR1 MNHNS, CDR2 SASEGT. The CDR3 spells CASSESKDWGYTF. The CDR3 DNA reads TGTGCCAGCAGTGAATCAAAAGACTGGGGCTACACCTTC.

The table lists this clone with many counts. This specimen includes other DNA sequences encoding the same CDR3. The chain has TRBV5-1 and TRBJ2-3; 8 bases are a match to TRBD2. CDR1 SGHRS and CDR2 YFSETQ come from the germline V gene. The CDR3 sequence is 15 residues long. The J segment lost 4 bases and the V segment lost 0 bases, leaving 4 bases of the junction unmatched. In nucleotides, the CDR3 is TGCGCCAGCAGCTTGGGGGACGGGAGGGCAGATACGCAGTATTTT. Protein product: CASSLGDGRADTQYF. The whole variable domain, remainder taken from reference TRBV5-1 and TRBJ2-3, is KAGVTQTPRYLIKTRGQQVTLSCSPISGHRSVSWYQQTPGQGLQFLFEYFSETQRNKGNFPGRFSGRQFSNSRSEMNVSTLELGDSALYLCASSLGDGRADTQYFGPGTRLTVL.

This clone appeared many times. The genes are TRBV6-1 and TRBJ2-3, with unresolved D. V dropped 5 bases and J dropped 3 bases, with 12 bases sitting between them. In germline, CDR1 is MNHNS, CDR2 SASEGT. CDR3 length equals 14 residues. CDR3 loop: CASSSPSQTDTQYF. The CDR3 DNA is TGTGCCAGCAGTAGCCCCTCCCAGACAGATACGCAGTATTTT.

The chain carries TRBV2 and TRBJ2-7; D unclear. The CDR3 spans 12 residues. Germline V gives CDR1 SNHLY, CDR2 FYNNEI. Trimming cost V 6 bases and J 3 bases, with 9 bases left between them. CDR3 coding DNA: TGTGCCAGCAGGCCCTACAGCTACGAGCAGTACTTC. Protein: CASRPYSYEQYF.

This clone was seen at least ten times. The genes are TRBV29-1 and TRBJ2-2, with TRBD2 matching 8 bases. The CDR3 totals 14 residues. Germline V gene sequence: CDR1 SQVTM, CDR2 ANQGSEA. With 1 base clipped from V and 5 bases from J, the junction kept 3 bases outside the gene matches. CDR3 DNA: TGCAGCGTTGAAGGGACTAGCAGGACCGGGGAGCTGTTTTTT. Protein product: CSVEGTSRTGELFF.

This clone has just one count. A much larger clone lies a single base off, so this may be a read error. The rearrangement links TRBV20-1 to TRBJ1-1; possible D gene TRBD1, 6 bases. V was cut by 0 bases and J by 9 bases, with 20 bases left in between. Germline V gene sequence: CDR1 DFQATT, CDR2 SNEGSKA (reference sequence). The CDR3 loop spans 15 amino acids. The CDR3: CSARDQGSEVGKAFF. The CDR3 DNA sequence: TGCAGTGCTAGAGATCAGGGGAGTGAAGTCGGGAAAGCTTTCTTT.

Ten or more counts support this clone. The chain is built from TRBV4-3 and TRBJ2-1; 14 positions agree with TRBD2. Per the germline V gene, CDR1 is LGHNA and CDR2 is YSLEER. CDR3 size: 17 residues. Trimming removed 5 bases from V and 0 bases from J; junction bases left unmatched: 3. CDR3 protein: CASSGTSGRLSYNEQFF. CDR3 in DNA: TGCGCCAGCAGCGGGACTAGCGGGAGACTCTCCTACAATGAGCAGTTCTTC.

This clone was recorded at least ten times. This chain joins TRBV28 and TRBJ2-2, with TRBD2 as a possible D gene (5 bases). Looked up from germline, CDR1 is MDHEN and CDR2 is SYDVKM. Trimming took 1 base from V and 4 from J, leaving 10 bases between them. The CDR3 contains 15 residues. CDR3 nucleotides: TGTGCCAGCAGTTTATTTCAGGACTTCACCGGGGAGCTGTTTTTT. Translating gives CASSLFQDFTGELFF.

There are many counts of this clone. Within the sample, other DNA sequences also encode this same CDR3. The J gene is TRBJ1-1, the V gene TRBV19, with D possibly TRBD1 on 5 matching bases. The CDR3 has 13 amino acids. Germline V gene lookup returns CDR1 LNHDA and CDR2 SQIVND (reference sequence). Trimming left V 3 bases short and J 6 bases short, with 11 bases between. CDR3 loop: CASSMQGLAEAFF. The CDR3 bases are TGTGCCAGTAGTATGCAGGGACTCGCTGAAGCTTTCTTT.

Many counts were recorded for this clone. CDR3 nucleotides: TGTGCCAGCAAAAAAGGGGGGGGGCGGTACGAGCAGTACTTC. It is translated as CASKKGGGRYEQYF. The chain has TRBV27 and TRBJ2-7; D is possibly TRBD2 (7 bases). Per germline, CDR1 MNHEY and CDR2 SMNVEV (reference sequence). The CDR3 is 14 amino acids. The V end was cut by 7 bases, the J end by 4 bases, with 17 bases between.

This clone was recorded many times. J is TRBJ1-1 and V is TRBV28, with 7 bases fitting TRBD1. In germline, CDR1 is MDHEN, CDR2 SYDVKM. The CDR3 contains 15 residues. V shed 4 bases, J shed 2 bases, and the junction held 7 bases outside the gene matches. The CDR3 is CASSSPGQTNTEAFF. The CDR3 DNA reads TGTGCCAGCAGTTCCCCGGGACAGACCAACACTGAAGCTTTCTTT.

This clone appeared a few times. It may be a read error: a sequence one base away is much more abundant. J is TRBJ2-1 and V is TRBV6-4, with 9 positions matching TRBD1. Per the germline V gene, CDR1 is MRHNA and CDR2 is SNTAGT. The CDR3 runs 17 residues. The chain's CDR3 is CTSKALSLGQGYNEQFF. The DNA of the CDR3 is TGTACCAGCAAAGCCCTCTCCCTGGGACAGGGATACAATGAGCAGTTCTTC.

This clone was observed many times. The V and J genes are TRBV9 and TRBJ1-2; no firm D call. There are 12 residues in the CDR3. Looked up from germline, CDR1 is SGDLS and CDR2 is YYNGEE. Trimming stripped 3 bases from V and 3 bases from J, with 6 bases between. The CDR3 nucleotides are TGTGCCAGCAGCGGGACGGACTATGGCTACACCTTC. It encodes CASSGTDYGYTF.

Remarks on this clone: Compared with germline, one end of the junction differs, possibly owing to a read error. This chain's CDR3 is CASSLLGTSWYWDLFF. CDR3 nucleotides: TGTGCCAGCAGTTTATTGGGGACTAGCTGGTACTGGGATCTGTTTTTT. The chain has TRBV27 and TRBJ2-2; 9 bases map to TRBD2. Germline lookup yields CDR1 MNHEY and CDR2 SMNVEV (reference sequence). The CDR3 length is 16 residues.

This clone was detected many times. This chain links TRBV20-1 with TRBJ1-1; no firm D call. The CDR3 spans 12 residues. Germline loops: CDR1 DFQATT, CDR2 SNEGSKA (reference sequence). The ends were cut back, 0 bases at V and 8 bases at J, with 10 bases in the middle. For the CDR3, the DNA is TGCAGTGCTAGAGAAGACGGGATAGAAGCTTTCTTT. Translating it yields CSAREDGIEAFF.

This clone was found many times. The V and J genes are TRBV7-9 and TRBJ2-7; TRBD2 matches at 10 bases. This CDR3 is 14 amino acids long. V shed 5 bases and J 2 bases; nucleotides not matched to a gene: 3. CDR1 SEHNR and CDR2 FQNEAQ come from the germline V gene (reference sequence). Written as DNA, the CDR3 is TGTGCCAGCAGCACAGCGGGAGGGCCCTACGAGCAGTACTTC. It codes for CASSTAGGPYEQYF.

This clone is classed as medium-sized. V usage is TRBV28 and J usage is TRBJ1-5; D is possibly TRBD1 (5 bases). CDR1 is MDHEN, CDR2 SYDVKM, per germline. Trimming took off 3 bases at V and 5 bases at J, with 8 bases between the two ends. This CDR3 spans 13 amino acids. CDR3 loop: CASSFTGYQPQHF. The CDR3 DNA reads as TGTGCCAGCAGTTTTACAGGTTATCAGCCCCAGCATTTT. The full variable domain, rest sourced from reference TRBV28 and TRBJ1-5, is DVKVTQSSRYLVKRTGEKVFLECVQDMDHENMFWYRQDPGLGLRLIYFSYDVKMKEKGDIPEGYSVSREKKERFSLILESASTNQTSMYLCASSFTGYQPQHFGDGTRLSIL.

This clone was detected ten times or more. CDR3 sequence (DNA): TGTGCCAGCAGTCAAGAGGGTTACACAGATACGCAGTATTTT. As protein: CASSQEGYTDTQYF. The V gene is TRBV7-9, the J gene TRBJ2-3, with D possibly being TRBD2 (5 bases). Germline CDR1 is SEHNR and CDR2 is FQNEAQ (reference sequence). This CDR3 has 14 residues. Trimming removed 6 bases from V and 2 bases from J, with 12 bases in between.

The chain couples TRBV6-2 or TRBV6-3 to TRBJ2-7; TRBD2 aligns across 7 bases. The V segment lost 5 bases and the J segment 3 bases; nucleotides outside the gene matches: 1. The CDR3 is 12 amino acids. CDR1 and CDR2 (germline): MNHEY, SVGEGT. In DNA, the CDR3 is TGTGCCAGCAGTCGGGACTACTACGAGCAGTACTTC. Translation: CASSRDYYEQYF.